Here is one TCR beta chain with its context. Its antigen is still unknown. Researchers report isolating at least 6.5 million PBMCs per sample. V lost 4 bases to trimming and J lost 4 bases, with 11 bases between them. Germline V gives CDR1 GTSNPN, CDR2 SVGIG (reference sequence). This CDR3 has 12 amino acids. These data are taken from a study of blood T cells in healthy people across ages. Findings and limits, study-wide: Not knowing donor CMV status may have confounded expanded clonotype changes.

It was with a sample-barcoded 5' primer and a J-beta primer mix that a second PCR of roughly 7 to 12 cycles was run. TCRdb re-called the 5' RACE reads with MiXCR, one entry per CDR3 protein. This sample has about 650,000 distinct CDR3 sequences, with about 34% found just once. The chain combines TRBV30 with TRBJ2-7; no clear D. This TCR came from an elderly woman in good health. Sequenced sample: blood. CDR3 amino acids: CAWNLFGYEQYF. Written as DNA, the CDR3 is TGTGCCTGGAACCTTTTCGGTTACGAGCAGTACTTC.